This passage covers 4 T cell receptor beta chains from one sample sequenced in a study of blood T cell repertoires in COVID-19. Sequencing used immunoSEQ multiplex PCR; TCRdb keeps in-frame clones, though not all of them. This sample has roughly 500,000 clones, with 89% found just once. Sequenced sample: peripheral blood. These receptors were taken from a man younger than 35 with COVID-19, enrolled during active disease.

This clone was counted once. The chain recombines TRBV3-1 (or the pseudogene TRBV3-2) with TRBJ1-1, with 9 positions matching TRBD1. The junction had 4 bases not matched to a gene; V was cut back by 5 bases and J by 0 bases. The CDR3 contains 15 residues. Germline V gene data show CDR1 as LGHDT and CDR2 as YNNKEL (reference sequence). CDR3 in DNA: TGTGCCAGCAGCAAACAGGGGGCTCTGAACACTGAAGCTTTCTTT. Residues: CASSKQGALNTEAFF.

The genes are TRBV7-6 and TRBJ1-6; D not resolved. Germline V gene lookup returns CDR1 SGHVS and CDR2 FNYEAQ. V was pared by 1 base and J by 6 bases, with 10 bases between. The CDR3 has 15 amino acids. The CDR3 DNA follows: TGTGCCAGCAGCTTAGGTCCGCGGTCTAATTCACCCCTCCACTTT. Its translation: CASSLGPRSNSPLHF.

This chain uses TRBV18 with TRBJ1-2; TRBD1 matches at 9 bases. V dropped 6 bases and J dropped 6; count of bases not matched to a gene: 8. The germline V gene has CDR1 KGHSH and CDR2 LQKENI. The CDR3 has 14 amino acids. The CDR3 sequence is CASSQTGGRDGYTF. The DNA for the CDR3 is TGTGCCAGCTCTCAAACAGGGGGCAGGGATGGCTACACCTTC.

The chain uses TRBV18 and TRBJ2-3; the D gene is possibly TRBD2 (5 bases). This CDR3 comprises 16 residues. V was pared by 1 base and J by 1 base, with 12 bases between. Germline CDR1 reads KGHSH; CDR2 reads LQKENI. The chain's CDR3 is CASSPLQDFGTDTQYF. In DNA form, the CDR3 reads TGTGCCAGCTCACCACTCCAGGACTTTGGCACAGATACGCAGTATTTT. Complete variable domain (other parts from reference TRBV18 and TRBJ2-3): NAGVMQNPRHLVRRRGQEARLRCSPMKGHSHVYWYRQLPEEGLKFMVYLQKENIIDESGMPKERFSAEFPKEGPSILRIQQVVRGDSAAYFCASSPLQDFGTDTQYFGPGTRLTVL.